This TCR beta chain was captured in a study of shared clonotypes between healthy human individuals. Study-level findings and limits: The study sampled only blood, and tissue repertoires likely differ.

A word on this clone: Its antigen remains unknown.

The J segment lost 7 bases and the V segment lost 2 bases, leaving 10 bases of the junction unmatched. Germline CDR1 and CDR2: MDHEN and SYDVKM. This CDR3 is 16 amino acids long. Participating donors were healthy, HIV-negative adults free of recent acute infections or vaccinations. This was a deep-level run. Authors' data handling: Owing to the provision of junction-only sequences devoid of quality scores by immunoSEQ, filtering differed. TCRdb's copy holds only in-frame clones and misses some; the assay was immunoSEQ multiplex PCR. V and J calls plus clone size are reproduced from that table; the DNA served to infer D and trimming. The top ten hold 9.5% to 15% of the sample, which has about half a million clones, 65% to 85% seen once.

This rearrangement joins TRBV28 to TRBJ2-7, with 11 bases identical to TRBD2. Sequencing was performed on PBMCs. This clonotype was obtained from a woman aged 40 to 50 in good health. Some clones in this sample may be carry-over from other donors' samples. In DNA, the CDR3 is TGTGCCAGCAGTTTAGGTAGCGGGAGGGCCTCTCGTGAGCAGTACTTC. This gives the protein CASSLGSGRASREQYF.